The source of this TCR beta chain is a study of PD-L1 blockade in urothelial cancer. Profiled with immunoSEQ multiplex PCR; TCRdb holds only in-frame clones, not every one. Of some 15,000 clones listed, approximately 87% are singletons. Patients had urothelial carcinoma that was locally advanced or metastatic. This CDR3 comprises 14 residues. The germline V gene encodes CDR1 MDHEN and CDR2 SYDVKM. The ends lost 8 bases at V and 0 bases at J; junction bases unmatched: 7. For this clone: No antigen is known for it.

Whole-study findings and limits: Durable benefit was linked to greater 3-week expansion of tumor-associated blood clones.

V and J are TRBV28 and TRBJ2-7, with 7 bases identical to TRBD1. The clonotype originates from a man aged 70-80 years with urothelial cancer. The material sequenced was PBMCs, taken around atezolizumab (anti-PD-L1) treatment. The DNA for the CDR3 is TGTGCCAGCTCGGGACAGCCCAGCTCCTACGAGCAGTACTTC. It encodes CASSGQPSSYEQYF.